This paragraph covers one T cell receptor (beta chain) sequence. The entry originates in a study of blood T cell repertoires in COVID-19. Study-wide background: PBMCs, B-cell-depleted T cells, or T cells provided the cDNA or gDNA that made up the material.

V gave up 0 bases and J gave up 2 bases, with 10 bases separating them. The germline CDR1 and CDR2 sequences are MNHEY and SVGAGI. The CDR3 spans 16 residues. The data were produced by immunoSEQ multiplex PCR, yet TCRdb's version contains in-frame clones alone and is incomplete. The table has fewer than 350,000 clones, 88% seen once. What was sequenced was peripheral blood. The chain has TRBV6-5 and TRBJ2-2, with D unresolved. This TCR came from a man younger than 30 with active or convalescent COVID-19. The CDR3 coding sequence is TGTGCCAGCAGTTACTCAATACTTCTAAACACCGGGGAGCTGTTTTTT. Amino acids: CASSYSILLNTGELFF.